The 21 T cell receptor beta chains presented below share a single source sample, sequenced in a study of blood T cell repertoires in COVID-19. Clones were read by immunoSEQ multiplex PCR, and TCRdb kept only the in-frame ones, dropping some. This sample yields some 250,000 clones, of which approximately 80% are seen a single time; approximately 10% belongs to the top ten. The sequenced sample consisted of peripheral blood. The receptor set was obtained from a woman older than 75 with acute or convalescent COVID-19.

The rearrangement joins TRBV10-3 to TRBJ2-3, with D perhaps TRBD1 (6 bases). CDR3 length: 16 amino acids. From germline, CDR1 is ENHRY and CDR2 SYGVKD. V was cut by 6 bases and J by 0 bases, with 16 bases left in between. CDR3 sequence (DNA): TGTGCCATCAGGTCGCCTGACAGGACGAGCACAGATACGCAGTATTTT. Its translation is CAIRSPDRTSTDTQYF.

This chain uses TRBV9 with TRBJ1-5; TRBD1 matches 8 bases. The CDR3 is 14 residues long. Germline-derived CDR1 and CDR2 are SGDLS and YYNGEE. The V and J ends lost 4 bases and 5 bases, in that order; junction bases with no gene match: 5. For the CDR3, the DNA is TGTGCCAGCAGCCAAGGACAGGGTGATCAGCCCCAGCATTTT. Translating gives CASSQGQGDQPQHF.

The rearrangement links TRBV5-1 to TRBJ1-1, with 12 positions matching TRBD1. This CDR3 spans 15 amino acids. Germline V gene lookup returns CDR1 SGHRS and CDR2 YFSETQ. The junction had 6 bases not matched to a gene; V was cut back by 4 bases and J by 5 bases. The CDR3 spells CASSRGTGGQTEAFF. CDR3 DNA: TGCGCCAGCAGCCGGGGGACAGGGGGCCAGACTGAAGCTTTCTTT.

Only one count was recorded for this clone. This chain uses TRBV5-6 with TRBJ1-3; D gene unclear. This CDR3 comprises 12 residues. Trimming removed 0 bases from V and 7 bases from J, with 5 bases in between. Germline values: CDR1 SGHDT, CDR2 YYEEEE. The CDR3 DNA is TGTGCCAGCAGCTTGGGGGCTAACACCATATATTTT. This gives the protein CASSLGANTIYF.

The genes are TRBV19 and TRBJ1-1; 9 nucleotides match TRBD1. Germline V gives CDR1 LNHDA, CDR2 SQIVND (reference sequence). This CDR3 is built from 14 residues. The ends lost 5 bases at V and 3 bases at J; junction bases unmatched: 4. Written as DNA, the CDR3 is TGTGCCAGTAGTCCGGGACAGGGTTACACTGAAGCTTTCTTT. It is translated as CASSPGQGYTEAFF.

V gene TRBV27 combines with J gene TRBJ1-2; D is uncertain. V was cut by 2 bases and J by 4 bases, with 20 bases left in between. Looked up from germline, CDR1 is MNHEY and CDR2 is SMNVEV (reference sequence). There are 17 residues in the CDR3. The CDR3 loop reads CASSLVVRVIRGYGYTF. The CDR3 DNA sequence: TGTGCCAGCAGTTTAGTGGTTCGTGTGATTCGGGGCTATGGCTACACCTTC.

The gene calls are TRBV14 and TRBJ1-4; 8 bases match TRBD1. Looked up from germline, CDR1 is SGHDN and CDR2 is FVKESK. V gave up 5 bases and J gave up 11 bases; unmatched junction bases: 7. CDR3 size: 13 residues. The CDR3 reads CASSYQGAGKLFF. The DNA for the CDR3 is TGTGCCAGCAGCTACCAGGGGGCTGGTAAACTGTTTTTT.

V and J are TRBV7-9 and TRBJ2-3, with D possibly being TRBD2 (5 bases). CDR1 is SEHNR, CDR2 FQNEAQ, per germline (reference sequence). The CDR3 is 17 residues long. Trimming cost V 5 bases and J 2 bases, with 20 bases left between them. The CDR3, as DNA: TGTGCCAGCAGCCCGGACGGAGGAGAGATCAACACAGATACGCAGTATTTT. It yields the protein CASSPDGGEINTDTQYF. The whole variable domain, remainder taken from reference TRBV7-9 and TRBJ2-3, is DTGVSQNPRHKITKRGQNVTFRCDPISEHNRLYWYRQTLGQGPEFLTYFQNEAQLEKSRLLSDRFSAERPKGSFSTLEIQRTEQGDSAMYLCASSPDGGEINTDTQYFGPGTRLTVL.

This clone appeared a single time. DNA for the CDR3: TGTGCCAGCAGTTTGGAGGGCTACGAGCAGTACTTC. This codes for CASSLEGYEQYF. The chain is built from TRBV28 and TRBJ2-7, with D perhaps matching TRBD2 (6 bases). CDR1 MDHEN and CDR2 SYDVKM come from the germline V gene. The V end was cut by 3 bases, the J end by 3 bases, with 6 bases between. The CDR3 has 12 residues. The whole variable domain, filled in from reference TRBV28 and TRBJ2-7, reads DVKVTQSSRYLVKRTGEKVFLECVQDMDHENMFWYRQDPGLGLRLIYFSYDVKMKEKGDIPEGYSVSREKKERFSLILESASTNQTSMYLCASSLEGYEQYFGPGTRLTVT.

The chain carries TRBV29-1 and TRBJ2-5, with TRBD2 as a possible D gene (5 bases). Trimming removed 8 bases from V and 5 bases from J, with 12 bases in between. The germline V gene encodes CDR1 SQVTM and CDR2 ANQGSEA. CDR3 length: 11 amino acids. CDR3 coding DNA: TGCAGCTCCCGGGGTTACGAGACCCAGTACTTC. Protein: CSSRGYETQYF.

The chain is built from TRBV28 and TRBJ1-3; D might be TRBD1 (6 bases). This CDR3 spans 17 amino acids. Looked up from germline, CDR1 is MDHEN and CDR2 is SYDVKM. V gave up 5 bases and J gave up 0 bases, with 17 bases separating them. The CDR3 here is CASSRRGADLSGNTIYF. CDR3 nucleotides: TGTGCCAGCAGTCGCCGGGGGGCGGACCTCTCTGGAAACACCATATATTTT.

CDR3 loop: CASSPQGGDYEQYF. CDR3 in DNA: TGTGCCAGTAGTCCCCAAGGGGGGGACTACGAGCAGTACTTC. V usage is TRBV19 and J usage is TRBJ2-7, with a possible D match to TRBD2 (7 bases). The CDR3 runs to 14 residues. CDR1 LNHDA and CDR2 SQIVND come from the germline V gene (reference sequence). Between the trimmed V and J ends, which lost 5 bases and 3 bases, there was a span of 14 bases.

The chain joins TRBV9 to TRBJ1-5, with no clear D. CDR1 SGDLS and CDR2 YYNGEE come from the germline V gene. This CDR3 is built from 14 residues. Trimming removed 5 bases from V and 2 bases from J, with 11 bases in between. The CDR3 reads CASSPSQGNQPQHF. Here the CDR3 DNA reads TGTGCCAGCAGTCCGAGCCAGGGCAATCAGCCCCAGCATTTT.

The rearrangement links TRBV19 to TRBJ1-2, with 10 positions matching TRBD1. The V gene's germline CDR1 is LNHDA and CDR2 SQIVND (reference sequence). Trimming removed 0 bases from V and 4 bases from J; junction bases left unmatched: 8. The CDR3 is 17 residues long. The CDR3, as DNA: TGTGCCAGTAGTATAGACCCCGGGACAGGGGCCTTCTATGGCTACACCTTC. The encoded protein is CASSIDPGTGAFYGYTF.

The chain couples TRBV5-8 to TRBJ2-3; D remains unclear. CDR1 and CDR2 (germline): SGHTS, YDEGEE. The CDR3 has 14 amino acids. V lost 1 base and J 8 bases, leaving 14 bases between the germline ends. In DNA form, the CDR3 reads TGTGCCAGCAGCTTGACCCCGACATTGGGTACGCAGTATTTT. This encodes CASSLTPTLGTQYF.

The chain joins TRBV19 to TRBJ2-5; 9 bases agree with TRBD2. Germline V CDR1 and CDR2: LNHDA, SQIVND (reference sequence). The CDR3 totals 17 residues. The V gene end was trimmed by 9 bases and the J gene end by 4 bases; junction bases not matched to a gene: 18. The CDR3 protein is CASARRVSRGGGETQYF. The CDR3, as DNA: TGTGCCAGCGCCCGCAGGGTGTCGCGGGGGGGCGGAGAGACCCAGTACTTC.

This clone occurred once. The chain's CDR3 is CASSFQGQDNSPLHF. DNA for the CDR3: TGCGCCAGCAGTTTTCAGGGACAGGATAATTCACCCCTCCACTTT. The rearrangement uses TRBV5-1 and TRBJ1-6, with 8 bases that match TRBD1. Germline V lookup: CDR1 SGHRS, CDR2 YFSETQ. The V segment lost 5 bases and the J segment 5 bases; nucleotides outside the gene matches: 6. This CDR3 comprises 15 residues.

The chain combines TRBV28 with TRBJ2-3, with 8 positions matching TRBD1. V lost 5 bases to trimming and J lost 3 bases; unmatched junction nucleotides: 7. This CDR3 contains 15 residues. Germline values: CDR1 MDHEN, CDR2 SYDVKM. The CDR3 DNA sequence: TGTGCCAGCAGTCAAGACAGGGGCAGGACAGATACGCAGTATTTT. Its protein is CASSQDRGRTDTQYF.

V usage is TRBV5-5 and J usage is TRBJ1-4; no clear D. V was clipped by 1 base and J by 4 bases, with 11 bases between them. Germline V gene data show CDR1 as SGHKS and CDR2 as YYEKEE (reference sequence). CDR3 length: 15 amino acids. For the CDR3, the DNA is TGTGCCAGCAGCTTGATAGGGCGGGGTAATGAAAAACTGTTTTTT. Protein sequence: CASSLIGRGNEKLFF.

CDR3 nucleotides: TGTGCCAGTAGTATCAGGGGCAGGGATTCACCCCTCCACTTT. Its translation: CASSIRGRDSPLHF. The rearrangement joins TRBV19 to TRBJ1-6; perhaps TRBD1 as D (6 bases). Germline CDR1 is LNHDA and CDR2 is SQIVND (reference sequence). The V end lost 3 bases, the J end lost 8 bases, and 11 bases lay between the germline ends. There are 14 residues in the CDR3.

The J gene is TRBJ2-1, the V gene TRBV9; possible D gene TRBD2, 7 bases. V lost 0 bases and J lost 0, with 16 bases in between. The CDR3 has 18 amino acids. Germline V gives CDR1 SGDLS, CDR2 YYNGEE. The CDR3 DNA follows: TGTGCCAGCAGCGTAGTCGGCGGGGGCCTGAGCTCCTACAATGAGCAGTTCTTC. Protein sequence: CASSVVGGGLSSYNEQFF.